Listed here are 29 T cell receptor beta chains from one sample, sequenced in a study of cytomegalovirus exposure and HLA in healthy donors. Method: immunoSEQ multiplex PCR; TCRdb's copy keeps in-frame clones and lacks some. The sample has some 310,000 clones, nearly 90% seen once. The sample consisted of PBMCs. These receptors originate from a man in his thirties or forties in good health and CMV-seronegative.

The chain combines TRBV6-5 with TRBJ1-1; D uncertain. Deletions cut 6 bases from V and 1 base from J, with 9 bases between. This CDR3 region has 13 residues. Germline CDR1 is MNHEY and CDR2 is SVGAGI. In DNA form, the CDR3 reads TGTGCCAGCAGGCGGGGTTCGAACACTGAAGCTTTCTTT. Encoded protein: CASRRGSNTEAFF.

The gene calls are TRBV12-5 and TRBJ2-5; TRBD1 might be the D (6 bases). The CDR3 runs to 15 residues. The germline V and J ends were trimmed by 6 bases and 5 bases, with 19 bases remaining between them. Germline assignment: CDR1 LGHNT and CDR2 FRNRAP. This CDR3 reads CASGIPGPTGETQYF. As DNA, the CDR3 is TGTGCTAGTGGAATACCGGGACCCACAGGGGAGACCCAGTACTTC. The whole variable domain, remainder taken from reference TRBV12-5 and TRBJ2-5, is DARVTQTPRHKVTEMGQEVTMRCQPILGHNTVFWYRQTMMQGLELLAYFRNRAPLDDSGMPKDRFSAEMPDATLATLKIQPSEPRDSAVYFCASGIPGPTGETQYFGPGTRLLVL.

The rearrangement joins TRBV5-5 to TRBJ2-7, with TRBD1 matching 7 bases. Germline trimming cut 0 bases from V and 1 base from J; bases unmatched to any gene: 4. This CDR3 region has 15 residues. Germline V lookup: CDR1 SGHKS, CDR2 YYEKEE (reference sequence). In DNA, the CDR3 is TGTGCCAGCAGCTTGGGGACAGGCAATTCCTACGAGCAGTACTTC. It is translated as CASSLGTGNSYEQYF.

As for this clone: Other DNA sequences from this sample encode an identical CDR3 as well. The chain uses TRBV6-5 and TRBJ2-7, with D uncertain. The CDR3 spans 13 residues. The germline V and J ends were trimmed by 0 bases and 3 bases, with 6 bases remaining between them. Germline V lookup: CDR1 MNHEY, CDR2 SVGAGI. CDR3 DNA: TGTGCCAGCAGTTACTCAAGGAGCTACGAGCAGTACTTC. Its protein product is CASSYSRSYEQYF.

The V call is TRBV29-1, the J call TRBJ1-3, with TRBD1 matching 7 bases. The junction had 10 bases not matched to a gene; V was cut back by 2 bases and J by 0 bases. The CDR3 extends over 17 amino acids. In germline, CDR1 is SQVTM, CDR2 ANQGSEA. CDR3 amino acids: CSVEYGDSPHSGNTIYF. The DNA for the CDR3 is TGCAGCGTTGAATACGGGGACAGTCCGCACTCTGGAAACACCATATATTTT.

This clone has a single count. CDR3 in DNA: TGTGCCAGCAGTGAGCGACAGGGGATCCCCTACAATGAGCAGTTCTTC. This gives the protein CASSERQGIPYNEQFF. The rearrangement links TRBV2 to TRBJ2-1, with 8 bases lining up with TRBD1. V shed 3 bases and J 2 bases; nucleotides not matched to a gene: 6. CDR1 and CDR2 from the germline V gene are SNHLY and FYNNEI. CDR3 length equals 16 residues.

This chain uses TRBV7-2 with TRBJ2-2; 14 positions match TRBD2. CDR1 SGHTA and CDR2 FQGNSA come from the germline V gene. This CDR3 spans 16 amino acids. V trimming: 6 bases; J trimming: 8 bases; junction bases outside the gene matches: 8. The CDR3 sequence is CASSRRLAGGRGELFF. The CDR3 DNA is TGTGCCAGCAGTCGAAGACTAGCGGGGGGGCGTGGGGAGCTGTTTTTT. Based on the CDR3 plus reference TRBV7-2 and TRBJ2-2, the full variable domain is GAGVSQSPSNKVTEKGKDVELRCDPISGHTALYWYRQSLGQGLEFLIYFQGNSAPDKSGLPSDRFSAERTGGSVSTLTIQRTQQEDSAVYLCASSRRLAGGRGELFFGEGSRLTVL.

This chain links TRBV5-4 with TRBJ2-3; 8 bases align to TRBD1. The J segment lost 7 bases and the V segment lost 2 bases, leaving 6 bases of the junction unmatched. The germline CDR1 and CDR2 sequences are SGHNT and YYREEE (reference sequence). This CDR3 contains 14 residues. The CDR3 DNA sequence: TGTGCCAGCAGCTTCAAACAGGGGGTTAATACGCAGTATTTT. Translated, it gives CASSFKQGVNTQYF. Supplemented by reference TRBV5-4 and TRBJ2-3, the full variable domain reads ETGVTQSPTHLIKTRGQQVTLRCSSQSGHNTVSWYQQALGQGPQFIFQYYREEENGRGNFPPRFSGLQFPNYSSELNVNALELDDSALYLCASSFKQGVNTQYFGPGTRLTVL.

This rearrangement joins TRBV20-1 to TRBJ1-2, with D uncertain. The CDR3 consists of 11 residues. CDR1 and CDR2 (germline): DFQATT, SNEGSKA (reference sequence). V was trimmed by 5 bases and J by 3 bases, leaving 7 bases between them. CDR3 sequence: CSAGRYYGYTF. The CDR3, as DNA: TGCAGTGCTGGCAGATACTATGGCTACACCTTC.

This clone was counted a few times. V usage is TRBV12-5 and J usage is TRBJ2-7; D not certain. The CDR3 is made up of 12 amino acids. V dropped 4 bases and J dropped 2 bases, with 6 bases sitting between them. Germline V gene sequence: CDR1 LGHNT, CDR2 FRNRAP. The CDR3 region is CASGSRPYEQYF. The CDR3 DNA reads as TGTGCTAGTGGTTCCAGGCCCTACGAGCAGTACTTC.

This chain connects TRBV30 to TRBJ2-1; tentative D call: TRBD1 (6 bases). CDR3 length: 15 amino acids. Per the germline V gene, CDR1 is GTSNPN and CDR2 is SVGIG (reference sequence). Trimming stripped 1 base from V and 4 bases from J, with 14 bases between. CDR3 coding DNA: TGTGCCTGGAGTGGGACAGCTTCTTTATACAATGAGCAGTTCTTC. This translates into CAWSGTASLYNEQFF.

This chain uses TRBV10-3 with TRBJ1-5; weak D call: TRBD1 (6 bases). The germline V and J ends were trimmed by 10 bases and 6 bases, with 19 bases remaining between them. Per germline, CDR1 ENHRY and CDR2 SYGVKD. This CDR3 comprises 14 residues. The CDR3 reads CATSVSTGIQPQHF. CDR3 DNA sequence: TGTGCCACCTCTGTTAGCACAGGGATTCAGCCCCAGCATTTT.

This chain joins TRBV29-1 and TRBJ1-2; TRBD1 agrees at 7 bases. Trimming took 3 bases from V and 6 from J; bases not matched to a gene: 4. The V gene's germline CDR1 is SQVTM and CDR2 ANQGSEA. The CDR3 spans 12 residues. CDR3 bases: TGCAGCGTTGAGCAACAGGGGAATGGCTACACCTTC. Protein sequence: CSVEQQGNGYTF.

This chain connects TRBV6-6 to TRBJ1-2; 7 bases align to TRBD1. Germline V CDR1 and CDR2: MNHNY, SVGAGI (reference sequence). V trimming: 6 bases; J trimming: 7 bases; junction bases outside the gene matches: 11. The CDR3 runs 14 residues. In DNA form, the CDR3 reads TGTGCCAGCAGCTATCAGGAGGGGGCGCGTGGCTACACCTTC. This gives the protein CASSYQEGARGYTF.

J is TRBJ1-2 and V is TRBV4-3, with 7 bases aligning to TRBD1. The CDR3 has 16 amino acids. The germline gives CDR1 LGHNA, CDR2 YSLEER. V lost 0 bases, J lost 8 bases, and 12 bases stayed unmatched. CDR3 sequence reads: CASSQEGGQGEYGYTF. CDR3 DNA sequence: TGCGCCAGCAGCCAAGAAGGAGGTCAGGGGGAGTACGGCTACACCTTC.

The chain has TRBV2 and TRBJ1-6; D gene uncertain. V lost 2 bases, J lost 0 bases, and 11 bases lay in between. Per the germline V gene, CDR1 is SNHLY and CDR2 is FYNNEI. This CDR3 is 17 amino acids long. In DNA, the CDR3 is TGTGCCAGCAGTGAATCTGTGATTAGCTCCTATAATTCACCCCTCCACTTT. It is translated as CASSESVISSYNSPLHF.

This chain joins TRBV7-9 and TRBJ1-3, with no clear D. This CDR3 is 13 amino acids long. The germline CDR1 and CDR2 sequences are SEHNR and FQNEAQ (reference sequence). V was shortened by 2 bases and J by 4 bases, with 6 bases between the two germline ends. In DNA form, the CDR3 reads TGTGCCAGCAGCTTACTGCTAGGAAACACCATATATTTT. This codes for CASSLLLGNTIYF.

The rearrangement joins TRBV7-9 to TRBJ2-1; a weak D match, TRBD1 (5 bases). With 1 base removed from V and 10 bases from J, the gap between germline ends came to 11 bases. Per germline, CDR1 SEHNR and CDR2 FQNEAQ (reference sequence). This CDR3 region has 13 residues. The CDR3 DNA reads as TGTGCCAGCAGCTTAGTAGGGGCGGAGGAGCAGTTCTTC. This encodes CASSLVGAEEQFF. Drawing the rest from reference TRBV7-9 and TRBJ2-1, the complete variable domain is DTGVSQNPRHKITKRGQNVTFRCDPISEHNRLYWYRQTLGQGPEFLTYFQNEAQLEKSRLLSDRFSAERPKGSFSTLEIQRTEQGDSAMYLCASSLVGAEEQFFGPGTRLTVL.

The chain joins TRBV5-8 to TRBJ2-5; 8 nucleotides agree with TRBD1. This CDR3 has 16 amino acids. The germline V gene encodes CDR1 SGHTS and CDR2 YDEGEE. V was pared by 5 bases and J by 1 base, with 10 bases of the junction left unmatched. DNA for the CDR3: TGTGCCAGCAGATACGGACAGGGTCTACCCCAAGAGACCCAGTACTTC. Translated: CASRYGQGLPQETQYF.

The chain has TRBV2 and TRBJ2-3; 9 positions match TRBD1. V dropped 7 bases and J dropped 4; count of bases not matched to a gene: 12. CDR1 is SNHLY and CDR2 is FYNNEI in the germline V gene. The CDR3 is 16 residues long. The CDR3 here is CASTSTGTGRADTQYF. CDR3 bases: TGTGCCAGCACCAGCACCGGGACAGGGAGGGCAGATACGCAGTATTTT.

CDR3 region: CASSVNRGPNYGYTF. DNA of the CDR3: TGTGCCAGCAGCGTTAACAGGGGACCTAACTATGGCTACACCTTC. The chain is built from TRBV9 and TRBJ1-2; 7 bases are shared with TRBD1. The CDR3 contains 15 residues. Germline loops: CDR1 SGDLS, CDR2 YYNGEE. The V and J ends lost 2 bases and 0 bases, in that order; junction bases with no gene match: 4.

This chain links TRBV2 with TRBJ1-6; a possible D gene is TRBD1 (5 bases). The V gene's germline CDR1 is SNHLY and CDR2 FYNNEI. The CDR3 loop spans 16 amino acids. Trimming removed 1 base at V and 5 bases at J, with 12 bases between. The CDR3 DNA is TGTGCCAGCAGTGAAGTAGCGGGGGGGAATAATTCACCCCTCCACTTT. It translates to CASSEVAGGNNSPLHF.

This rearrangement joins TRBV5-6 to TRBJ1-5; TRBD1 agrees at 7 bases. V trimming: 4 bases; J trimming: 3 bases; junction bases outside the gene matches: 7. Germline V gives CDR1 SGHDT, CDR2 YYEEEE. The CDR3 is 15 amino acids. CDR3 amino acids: CASSMGTETNQPQHF. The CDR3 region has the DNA TGTGCCAGCAGCATGGGGACAGAGACCAATCAGCCCCAGCATTTT.

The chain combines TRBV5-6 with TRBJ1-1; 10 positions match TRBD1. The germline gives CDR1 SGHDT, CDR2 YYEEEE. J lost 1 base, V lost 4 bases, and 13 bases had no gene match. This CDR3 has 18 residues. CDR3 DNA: TGTGCCAGCAGCCACAGACAGGGGGCGAAATGGTGGAACACTGAAGCTTTCTTT. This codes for CASSHRQGAKWWNTEAFF.

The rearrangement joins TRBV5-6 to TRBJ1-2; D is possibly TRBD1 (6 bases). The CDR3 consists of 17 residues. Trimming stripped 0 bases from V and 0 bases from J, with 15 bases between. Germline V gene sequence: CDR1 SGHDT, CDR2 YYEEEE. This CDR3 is CASSLDRVGMANYGYTF. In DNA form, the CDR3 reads TGTGCCAGCAGCTTGGACAGGGTGGGGATGGCTAACTATGGCTACACCTTC.

The DNA for the CDR3 is TGTGCCAGCTCACCACCGCCAGGGTACGACACTGAAGCTTTCTTT. Its protein is CASSPPPGYDTEAFF. The V and J genes are TRBV18 and TRBJ1-1; D possibly corresponds to TRBD1 (5 bases). Trimming left V 0 bases short and J 3 bases short, with 11 bases between. Germline V lookup: CDR1 KGHSH, CDR2 LQKENI. CDR3 length equals 15 residues.

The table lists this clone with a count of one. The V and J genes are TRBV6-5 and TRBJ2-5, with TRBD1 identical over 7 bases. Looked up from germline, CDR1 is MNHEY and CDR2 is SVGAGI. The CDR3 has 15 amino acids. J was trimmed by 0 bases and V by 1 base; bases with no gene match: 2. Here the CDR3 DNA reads TGTGCCAGCAGTTACTTCGGACAGGACCAAGAGACCCAGTACTTC. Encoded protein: CASSYFGQDQETQYF.

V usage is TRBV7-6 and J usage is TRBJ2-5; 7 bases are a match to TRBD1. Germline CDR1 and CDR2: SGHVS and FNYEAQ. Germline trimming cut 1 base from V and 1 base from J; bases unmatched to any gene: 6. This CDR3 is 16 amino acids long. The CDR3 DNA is TGTGCCAGCAGCTTAGGGGTGACAGGGCGCCAAGAGACCCAGTACTTC. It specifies CASSLGVTGRQETQYF.

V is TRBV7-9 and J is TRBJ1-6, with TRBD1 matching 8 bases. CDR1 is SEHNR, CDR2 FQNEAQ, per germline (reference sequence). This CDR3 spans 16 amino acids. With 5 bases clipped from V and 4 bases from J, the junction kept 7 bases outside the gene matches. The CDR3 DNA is TGTGCCAGCAGCAAAGACAGGGGTAGTTATAATTCACCCCTCCACTTT. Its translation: CASSKDRGSYNSPLHF.